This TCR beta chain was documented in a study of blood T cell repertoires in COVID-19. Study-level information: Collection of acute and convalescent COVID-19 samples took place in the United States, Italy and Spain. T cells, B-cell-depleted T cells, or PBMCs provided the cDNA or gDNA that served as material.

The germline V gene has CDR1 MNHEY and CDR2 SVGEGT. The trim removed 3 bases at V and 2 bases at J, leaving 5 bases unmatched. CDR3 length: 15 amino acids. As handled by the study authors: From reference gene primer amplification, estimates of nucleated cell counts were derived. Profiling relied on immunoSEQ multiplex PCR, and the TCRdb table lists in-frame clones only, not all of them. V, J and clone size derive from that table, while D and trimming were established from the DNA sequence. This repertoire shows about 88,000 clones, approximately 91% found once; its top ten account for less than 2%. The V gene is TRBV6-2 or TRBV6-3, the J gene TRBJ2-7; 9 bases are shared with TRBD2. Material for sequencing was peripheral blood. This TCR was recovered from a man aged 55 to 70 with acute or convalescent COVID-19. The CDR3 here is CASSYETSGPYEQYF. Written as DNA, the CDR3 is TGTGCCAGCAGTTATGAGACTAGCGGCCCCTACGAGCAGTACTTC.